Shown below are 27 T cell receptor beta chains from a single sample sequenced in a study of cytomegalovirus exposure and HLA in healthy donors (dated by TCRdb to 2016 to 2017). The receptor library was made with the immunoSEQ multiplex PCR assay. The multiplex PCR relied on a mix of 60 forward primers for TCR Vbeta segments and 13 reverse primers for TCR Jbeta segments. TCRdb provides this immuneACCESS table in a form limited to in-frame rearrangements. Some clones are lacking; in checked studies, under half of them reflect an unresolved V gene, and why the rest are absent is not known. The table for this sample lists about 120,000 clones; 74% of them were counted only once. Approximately 2% of the sample rests with the top ten. The sequenced material came from PBMCs. The receptors stem from a human donor in good health.

The V gene is TRBV5-6, the J gene TRBJ1-2; D is possibly TRBD1 (5 bases). CDR3 length: 13 residues. CDR1 is SGHDT and CDR2 is YYEEEE in the germline V gene. V dropped 2 bases and J dropped 2 bases, with 7 bases sitting between them. The CDR3 nucleotides are TGTGCCAGCAGCTTTCCAGGGAACTATGGCTACACCTTC. Protein: CASSFPGNYGYTF.

This clone was recorded once. V gene TRBV7-9 combines with J gene TRBJ2-3, with a weak D call TRBD1 (7 bases). The length of the CDR3 is 15 residues. Trimming removed 2 bases at V and 1 base at J, with 10 bases between. CDR1 and CDR2 (germline): SEHNR, FQNEAQ (reference sequence). The CDR3 DNA reads TGTGCCAGCAGCTTACAGGGGGGCGGCACAGATACGCAGTATTTT. Translation gives CASSLQGGGTDTQYF. Filled out from reference TRBV7-9 and TRBJ2-3, the complete variable domain reads DTGVSQNPRHKITKRGQNVTFRCDPISEHNRLYWYRQTLGQGPEFLTYFQNEAQLEKSRLLSDRFSAERPKGSFSTLEIQRTEQGDSAMYLCASSLQGGGTDTQYFGPGTRLTVL.

V is TRBV18 and J is TRBJ1-2; TRBD1 might be the D (5 bases). Trimming took 6 bases from V and 4 from J, leaving 12 bases between them. Germline values: CDR1 KGHSH, CDR2 LQKENI. This CDR3 has 13 residues. In DNA, the CDR3 is TGTGCCAGCTCTCCGGACACGGTCTATGGCTACACCTTC. Its translation: CASSPDTVYGYTF.

The genes are TRBV19 and TRBJ2-1; D ambiguous. This CDR3 has 14 amino acids. CDR1 is LNHDA, CDR2 SQIVND, per germline (reference sequence). The V and J ends lost 9 bases and 0 bases respectively, with 12 bases between them. In DNA, the CDR3 is TGTGCCAGCTCAGCGATGAGCTCCTACAATGAGCAGTTCTTC. Its translation: CASSAMSSYNEQFF.

The chain recombines TRBV19 with TRBJ1-5; D perhaps matches TRBD1 (6 bases). This CDR3 contains 13 residues. Germline-derived CDR1 and CDR2 are LNHDA and SQIVND (reference sequence). Between the trimmed V and J ends, which lost 10 bases and 6 bases, there was a span of 16 bases. CDR3 region: CATQNLQGQPQHF. CDR3 DNA: TGTGCCACTCAAAACTTACAGGGTCAGCCCCAGCATTTT.

The chain recombines TRBV5-1 with TRBJ1-5, with 7 positions matching TRBD1. The junction had 2 bases not matched to a gene; V was cut back by 2 bases and J by 6 bases. This CDR3 is built from 13 residues. The germline V gene has CDR1 SGHRS and CDR2 YFSETQ. The CDR3 bases are TGCGCCAGCAGCTTAAGACAGGGTCAGCCCCAGCATTTT. This sequence encodes CASSLRQGQPQHF.

V gene TRBV30 combines with J gene TRBJ1-6; D gene ambiguous. V lost 1 base and J 9 bases, leaving 10 bases between the germline ends. The CDR3 totals 13 residues. Germline assignment: CDR1 GTSNPN and CDR2 SVGIG (reference sequence). The CDR3 sequence: CAWSGGVASPLHF. The CDR3 DNA sequence: TGTGCCTGGAGTGGCGGGGTAGCTTCACCCCTCCACTTT.

This clone was picked up one time. This rearrangement joins TRBV14 to TRBJ1-2; no clear D gene. This CDR3 is 12 amino acids long. Germline V gene data show CDR1 as SGHDN and CDR2 as FVKESK. V was shortened by 5 bases and J by 7 bases, with 11 bases between the two germline ends. The chain's CDR3 is CASSGGLFGYTF. The CDR3 bases are TGTGCCAGCAGCGGAGGGTTGTTTGGCTACACCTTC.

This sequence joins TRBV5-5 and TRBJ2-5, with TRBD1 matching 7 bases. Germline V gene sequence: CDR1 SGHKS, CDR2 YYEKEE (reference sequence). The CDR3 consists of 18 residues. V trimming: 4 bases; J trimming: 2 bases; junction bases outside the gene matches: 17. The CDR3 DNA is TGTGCCAGCAGCCGGACACACCGGGACAGAATACTACAAGAGACCCAGTACTTC. This encodes CASSRTHRDRILQETQYF.

The gene calls are TRBV15 and TRBJ2-6; TRBD1 might be the D (5 bases). V was shortened by 0 bases and J by 0 bases, with 12 bases between the two germline ends. The germline V gene has CDR1 LNHNV and CDR2 YYDKDF (reference sequence). CDR3 length: 18 amino acids. CDR3 coding DNA: TGTGCCACCAGCAGAGAAAATTACAGGATCTCTGGGGCCAACGTCCTGACTTTC. This gives the protein CATSRENYRISGANVLTF.

The chain links TRBV7-2 to TRBJ2-1; D remains unclear. The CDR3 covers 15 residues. V gave up 1 base and J gave up 0 bases, with 7 bases separating them. Germline V gives CDR1 SGHTA, CDR2 FQGNSA. The chain's CDR3 is CASSLDSSSYNEQFF. The CDR3 DNA follows: TGTGCCAGCAGCTTAGACAGTAGCTCCTACAATGAGCAGTTCTTC.

The chain uses TRBV9 and TRBJ1-1; no clear D. CDR1 and CDR2 from the germline V gene are SGDLS and YYNGEE. CDR3 length equals 16 residues. Trimming left V 0 bases short and J 5 bases short, with 17 bases between. The CDR3 reads CASSVGLFVGETEAFF. DNA of the CDR3: TGTGCCAGCAGCGTAGGGCTTTTCGTTGGGGAGACTGAAGCTTTCTTT.

This chain links TRBV7-2 with TRBJ1-5; TRBD1 matches at 9 bases. The CDR3 runs to 16 residues. Germline loops: CDR1 SGHTA, CDR2 FQGNSA. V was clipped by 3 bases and J by 5 bases; unmatched bases: 8. CDR3: CASSFAGTGLDQPQHF. DNA of the CDR3: TGTGCCAGCAGCTTCGCCGGGACAGGGTTGGATCAGCCCCAGCATTTT.

This chain uses TRBV25-1 with TRBJ1-1; weak D call: TRBD1 (6 bases). V dropped 1 base and J dropped 6 bases, with 9 bases sitting between them. CDR1 is MGHDK and CDR2 is SYGVNS in the germline V gene. There are 13 residues in the CDR3. CDR3 residues: CASSELAGAEAFF. The CDR3 DNA reads as TGTGCCAGCAGTGAATTAGCAGGGGCTGAAGCTTTCTTT.

The V gene is TRBV9, the J gene TRBJ2-5, with 7 bases that match TRBD1. V gave up 0 bases and J gave up 2 bases; unmatched junction bases: 7. The CDR3 runs to 16 residues. Germline V lookup: CDR1 SGDLS, CDR2 YYNGEE. The CDR3 here is CASSVATGVGQETQYF. CDR3 coding DNA: TGTGCCAGCAGCGTAGCCACAGGGGTGGGTCAAGAGACCCAGTACTTC.

This clone was seen only once. The chain combines TRBV6-1 with TRBJ2-7, with TRBD1 matching 10 bases. J was trimmed by 6 bases and V by 11 bases; bases with no gene match: 7. This CDR3 has 12 residues. Germline V gives CDR1 MNHNS, CDR2 SASEGT. The CDR3 sequence: CAVGTGAREQYF. The CDR3, as DNA: TGTGCCGTCGGGACAGGGGCACGCGAGCAGTACTTC.

The chain uses TRBV5-1 and TRBJ1-1; the D gene is possibly TRBD1 (5 bases). Looked up from germline, CDR1 is SGHRS and CDR2 is YFSETQ. The CDR3 is 14 residues long. The V gene lost 1 base and the J gene lost 0 bases, with 7 bases spanning the gap. The CDR3 DNA follows: TGCGCCAGCAGCTTGACAGGAGTGAACACTGAAGCTTTCTTT. It codes for CASSLTGVNTEAFF.

The chain is built from TRBV11-2 and TRBJ2-5; D is ambiguous. V was clipped by 1 base and J by 2 bases, with 8 bases between them. Germline values: CDR1 SGHAT, CDR2 FQNNGV. The CDR3 length is 14 residues. CDR3 DNA: TGTGCCAGCAGCTTAGCGGGTTGGCAAGAGACCCAGTACTTC. This encodes CASSLAGWQETQYF.

The J gene is TRBJ1-2, the V gene TRBV28; TRBD1 aligns across 7 bases. Trimming took 4 bases from V and 2 from J; bases not matched to a gene: 4. This CDR3 contains 14 residues. Germline V gene sequence: CDR1 MDHEN, CDR2 SYDVKM. DNA of the CDR3: TGTGCCAGCAGTTACGGGACAGCGAACTATGGCTACACCTTC. It is translated as CASSYGTANYGYTF.

The V and J genes are TRBV7-9 and TRBJ2-2, with D perhaps TRBD2 (5 bases). The CDR3 consists of 15 residues. CDR1 is SEHNR and CDR2 is FQNEAQ in the germline V gene (reference sequence). V was cut by 5 bases and J by 7 bases, with 17 bases left in between. The DNA for the CDR3 is TGTGCCAGCAGCATTATGGTGGCAGGAGGCGGGGAGCTGTTTTTT. This translates into CASSIMVAGGGELFF. The variable domain in full, with the rest retrieved from reference TRBV7-9 and TRBJ2-2, is DTGVSQNPRHKITKRGQNVTFRCDPISEHNRLYWYRQTLGQGPEFLTYFQNEAQLEKSRLLSDRFSAERPKGSFSTLEIQRTEQGDSAMYLCASSIMVAGGGELFFGEGSRLTVL.

The chain links TRBV19 to TRBJ2-2, with D unclear. Germline V lookup: CDR1 LNHDA, CDR2 SQIVND (reference sequence). Trimming took 6 bases from V and 7 from J, leaving 9 bases between them. CDR3 length: 12 amino acids. The CDR3 spells CASRTRYGELFF. The CDR3, as DNA: TGTGCCAGTAGGACGAGGTACGGGGAGCTGTTTTTT.

The chain is built from TRBV2 and TRBJ2-1; D call uncertain. This CDR3 is built from 14 residues. Trimming stripped 5 bases from V and 2 bases from J, with 10 bases between. Germline V gene lookup returns CDR1 SNHLY and CDR2 FYNNEI. The CDR3 sequence: CASSRGVAYNEQFF. The DNA of the CDR3 is TGTGCCAGCAGTCGTGGAGTAGCCTACAATGAGCAGTTCTTC.

The chain couples TRBV6-4 to TRBJ1-6; D is unresolved. Germline V gene sequence: CDR1 MRHNA, CDR2 SNTAGT. The V gene lost 4 bases and the J gene lost 6 bases, with 10 bases spanning the gap. The length of the CDR3 is 14 residues. This CDR3 is CASSVARGNSPLHF. For the CDR3, the DNA is TGTGCCAGCAGTGTAGCTCGGGGTAATTCACCCCTCCACTTT.

This clone has a single count. The J gene is TRBJ2-7, the V gene TRBV18; D not resolved. The CDR3 totals 14 residues. V was clipped by 6 bases and J by 6 bases, with 18 bases between them. The germline gives CDR1 KGHSH, CDR2 LQKENI. CDR3 protein: CASSLREEGREQYF. The CDR3 DNA reads as TGTGCCAGCTCGCTTCGAGAGGAAGGCCGCGAGCAGTACTTC.

The genes are TRBV30 and TRBJ2-1; unclear D gene. The germline gives CDR1 GTSNPN, CDR2 SVGIG (reference sequence). V was shortened by 7 bases and J by 3 bases, with 13 bases between the two germline ends. The CDR3 is 13 residues long. The CDR3 sequence is CASMRGNYNEQFF. CDR3 DNA: TGTGCCTCGATGCGCGGTAACTACAATGAGCAGTTCTTC.

J is TRBJ1-1 and V is TRBV27; TRBD1 is a possible D gene (6 bases). The CDR3 totals 14 residues. V shed 1 base and J shed 6 bases, with 12 bases lying between them. Germline V gene sequence: CDR1 MNHEY, CDR2 SMNVEV (reference sequence). The CDR3 nucleotides are TGTGCCAGCAGTTTATTAAGTGGGGGCGCTGAAGCTTTCTTT. This sequence encodes CASSLLSGGAEAFF.

This clone has more than one count but fewer than ten. This chain connects TRBV19 to TRBJ1-5; 8 bases map to TRBD1. Germline V gives CDR1 LNHDA, CDR2 SQIVND (reference sequence). CDR3 length: 15 residues. V shed 6 bases and J 3 bases; nucleotides not matched to a gene: 7. The chain's CDR3 is CASSDRGENNQPQHF. CDR3 nucleotides: TGTGCCAGTAGCGACAGGGGCGAGAACAATCAGCCCCAGCATTTT. Full variable domain (remainder filled in from reference TRBV19 and TRBJ1-5): DGGITQSPKYLFRKEGQNVTLSCEQNLNHDAMYWYRQDPGQGLRLIYYSQIVNDFQKGDIAEGYSVSREKKESFPLTVTSAQKNPTAFYLCASSDRGENNQPQHFGDGTRLSIL.